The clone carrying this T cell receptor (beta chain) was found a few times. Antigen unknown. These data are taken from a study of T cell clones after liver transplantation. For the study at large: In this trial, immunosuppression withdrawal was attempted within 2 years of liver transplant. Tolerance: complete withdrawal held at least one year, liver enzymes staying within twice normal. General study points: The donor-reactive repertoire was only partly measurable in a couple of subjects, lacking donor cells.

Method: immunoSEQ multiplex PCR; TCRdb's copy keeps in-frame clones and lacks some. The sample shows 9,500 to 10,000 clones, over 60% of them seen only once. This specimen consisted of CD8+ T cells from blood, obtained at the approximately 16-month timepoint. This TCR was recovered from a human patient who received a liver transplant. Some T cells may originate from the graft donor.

DNA of the CDR3: TGTGCCAGCAGTTCCATGGCAGGGATTATAGGCTACGAGCAGTACTTC. It translates to CASSSMAGIIGYEQYF. V usage is TRBV27 and J usage is TRBJ2-7; tentatively, D is TRBD1 (5 bases). CDR1 and CDR2 (germline): MNHEY, SMNVEV (reference sequence). V dropped 4 bases and J dropped 3 bases, with 19 bases sitting between them. The CDR3 sequence is 16 residues long.